Sequencing of this T cell receptor beta chain was carried out in a study of T cell repertoires in cytomegalovirus infection. The overall study: Both a matching HLA type and CMV infection were indicated by public TCR beta signatures.

The V and J ends lost 5 bases and 7 bases respectively, with 12 bases between them. In germline, CDR1 is MNHNS, CDR2 SASEGT. The CDR3 has 13 residues. This clonotype was seen a handful of times. TCRdb ran MiXCR on the reads and lists one entry per CDR3 protein. The sample yields over 200,000 distinct CDR3 sequences, 12% to 15% seen once. This chain joins TRBV6-1 and TRBJ2-1; maybe TRBD1 (6 bases). Sequencing was carried out using PBMCs. The TCR originated in a human donor in good health (CMV status not recorded). Some clones in this sample may be carry-over from other donors' samples. The CDR3 loop reads CASSTGRWNEQFF. For the CDR3, the DNA is TGTGCCAGCAGTACAGGGAGATGGAATGAGCAGTTCTTC.